This record looks at one T cell receptor beta chain sequence and its context. This entry comes from a study of PD-L1 blockade in urothelial cancer. Time point specified: peripheral blood 6 weeks after treatment start. Per germline, CDR1 MDHEN and CDR2 SYDVKM. The V and J ends lost 6 bases and 8 bases, in that order; junction bases with no gene match: 13. CDR3 length: 15 residues. Here immunoSEQ multiplex PCR was the method, and the copy in TCRdb shows in-frame clones only, minus some. The sample contains some 41,000 clones, around 83% of which appear only once. The sequencing used PBMCs, collected around atezolizumab (anti-PD-L1) treatment. The chain employs TRBV28 and TRBJ1-2; 9 positions match TRBD1. The clonotype was recovered from a man aged 70 or older with urothelial cancer. The DNA of the CDR3 is TGTGCCAGCAGCCCACCTTCCACAGGGGGCGCCGGCTACACCTTC. This encodes CASSPPSTGGAGYTF.